The clone carrying this T cell receptor (beta chain) came up many times. This record belongs to a study of regulatory T cells in long-lasting Graves disease. Arm-PCR of CDR3 regions with iRepertoire HTBI primers generated TCR beta libraries. Per the authors' pipeline: Among the samples, around 58 TRBV and some 15 TRBJ segments were identified. TCRdb independently ran MiXCR on the multiplex PCR reads; one entry per CDR3 protein. The V and J calls and clone size come from TCRdb's table, not from the authors' own analysis. There are a few hundred thousand distinct CDR3 sequences in the sample; approximately 18% occur only once, and around 11% lies in the top ten. Time point specified: newly diagnosed GD, antithyroid drugs for less than 3 months. Construction of the TCR library relied on RNA isolated from PBMCs. The patients included were those that came from an endocrinology department in Xi'an, China.

The V and J ends lost 5 bases and 7 bases respectively, with 17 bases between them. Looked up from germline, CDR1 is KGHSH and CDR2 is LQKENI. The CDR3 sequence is 15 residues long. Separately, the same data were catalogued under a study of T cells in Graves' hyperthyroidism and ophthalmopathy. That source notes: Uncontrolled infection, other autoimmune disease, pregnancy or lactation excluded patients. In validation, the model predicted ophthalmopathy. These predictions came a median approximately 6.5 months before onset.

Sequencing was performed on peripheral blood mononuclear cells (PBMCs), taken at new diagnosis, from a patient treated with antithyroid drugs. V usage is TRBV18 and J usage is TRBJ2-2; D is undetermined. This TCR derives from a woman aged 25 to 39 with Graves disease. CDR3 region: CASSAYKGPDGELFF. The CDR3 nucleotides are TGTGCCAGCTCAGCGTACAAGGGCCCGGACGGGGAGCTGTTTTTT.